The 11 T cell receptor beta chains presented below share a single source sample, sequenced in a study of post-analysis software for immune sequencing data. Which antigens these TCRs recognize remains unknown. Study-wide results and limits: When patients were compared with controls, 5 or 6 TRBV segments were more frequent, TRBV5-6, TRBV5-1 and TRBV20-1 among them.

cDNA libraries for TCR beta contained unique molecular identifiers. TCRdb recomputed calls from the PCR reads with MiXCR, one row per CDR3 protein. The sample lists 400,000 to 500,000 distinct CDR3 sequences; approximately 39% were seen once. Sequencing input: blood. All receptors derive from a girl aged 2 to 10 with multiple sclerosis.

This chain uses TRBV7-9 with TRBJ1-1, with TRBD1 as a possible D gene (5 bases). Per germline, CDR1 SEHNR and CDR2 FQNEAQ (reference sequence). V lost 0 bases and J lost 7, with 15 bases in between. The CDR3 sequence is 15 residues long. The CDR3 region is CASSLALQGKREAFF. Here the CDR3 DNA reads TGTGCCAGCAGCTTAGCGCTCCAGGGCAAACGTGAAGCTTTCTTT. Using reference TRBV7-9 and TRBJ1-1 for the parts outside the CDR3, the full variable domain is DTGVSQNPRHKITKRGQNVTFRCDPISEHNRLYWYRQTLGQGPEFLTYFQNEAQLEKSRLLSDRFSAERPKGSFSTLEIQRTEQGDSAMYLCASSLALQGKREAFFGQGTRLTVV.

This clonotype has more than one count but fewer than ten. V is TRBV12-3 or TRBV12-4 and J is TRBJ1-2; D uncertain. The V end lost 3 bases, the J end lost 0 bases, and 8 bases lay between the germline ends. This CDR3 contains 14 residues. CDR3 in DNA: TGTGCCAGCAGTTTCCTTTCATCTAACTATGGCTACACCTTC. The encoded protein is CASSFLSSNYGYTF.

This clonotype was counted a few times. V and J are TRBV7-3 and TRBJ1-2; 12 nucleotides line up with TRBD1. V lost 1 base to trimming and J lost 3 bases; unmatched junction nucleotides: 6. This CDR3 has 17 residues. Germline CDR1 SGHTA, CDR2 FQGTGA. CDR3 protein: CASSLRSGTGGDYGYTF. For the CDR3, the DNA is TGTGCCAGCAGCTTAAGGTCTGGGACAGGGGGCGACTATGGCTACACCTTC.

In this sample, this clonotype turned up a few times. The chain links TRBV20-1 to TRBJ1-6; D is possibly TRBD1 (5 bases). The germline gives CDR1 DFQATT, CDR2 SNEGSKA (reference sequence). Trimming shortened V by 6 bases and J by 4 bases, and 16 bases separated the two germline ends. The CDR3 consists of 15 residues. CDR3: CSARTGEGYNSPLHF. The CDR3 DNA reads TGCAGTGCGAGGACCGGGGAGGGGTATAATTCACCCCTCCACTTT.

The V call is TRBV18, the J call TRBJ2-1; D is undetermined. Trimming took 2 bases from V and 9 from J, leaving 14 bases between them. The germline V gene has CDR1 KGHSH and CDR2 LQKENI. The CDR3 is 14 amino acids. CDR3 amino acids: CASSPKARWGEQFF. The CDR3 DNA sequence: TGTGCCAGCTCACCAAAGGCACGTTGGGGTGAGCAGTTCTTC.

This clonotype was seen more than once but under ten times. This chain joins TRBV4-3 and TRBJ2-3; perhaps TRBD2 as D (6 bases). Deletions cut 1 base from V and 4 bases from J, with 30 bases between. Germline-derived CDR1 and CDR2 are LGHNA and YSLEER. The CDR3 spans 21 residues. The CDR3 region is CASSQGFIWLRDPEVPDTQYF. As DNA, the CDR3 is TGCGCCAGCAGCCAAGGTTTTATCTGGCTGCGGGACCCTGAGGTACCAGATACGCAGTATTTT.

The chain employs TRBV28 and TRBJ2-7; 9 positions match TRBD1. V dropped 5 bases and J dropped 3; count of bases not matched to a gene: 11. The CDR3 runs 16 residues. CDR1 MDHEN and CDR2 SYDVKM come from the germline V gene. The CDR3 bases are TGTGCCAGCAGTCAAACATCCGGGACAGGGAGCTACGAGCAGTACTTC. Amino acids: CASSQTSGTGSYEQYF.

V is TRBV9 and J is TRBJ2-5; a weak D match, TRBD2 (6 bases). Looked up from germline, CDR1 is SGDLS and CDR2 is YYNGEE. This CDR3 comprises 14 residues. V lost 1 base and J lost 5, with 12 bases in between. The CDR3 bases are TGTGCCAGCAGCGTACTAGCGTCAGCGGAGACCCAGTACTTC. The encoded protein is CASSVLASAETQYF.

This clonotype has a handful of counts. The gene calls are TRBV7-2 and TRBJ2-1, with 9 bases identical to TRBD2. V shed 0 bases and J 7 bases; nucleotides not matched to a gene: 10. This CDR3 is 17 amino acids long. CDR1 and CDR2 (germline): SGHTA, FQGNSA. CDR3 in amino acids: CASSLAGASGMVNEQFF. The CDR3 DNA is TGTGCCAGCAGCTTAGCCGGTGCTAGCGGGATGGTGAATGAGCAGTTCTTC.

The genes are TRBV7-2 and TRBJ2-3, with 9 bases that match TRBD2. After removal of 3 bases from V and 4 bases from J, the junction contained 5 bases not matched to a gene. Germline CDR1 is SGHTA and CDR2 is FQGNSA. The CDR3 loop spans 15 amino acids. CDR3 amino acids: CASSFDSGGADTQYF. CDR3 sequence (DNA): TGTGCCAGCAGCTTTGATAGCGGGGGAGCAGATACGCAGTATTTT.

This clonotype was seen a few times. The rearrangement joins TRBV12-3 or TRBV12-4 to TRBJ2-1, with D perhaps matching TRBD1 (5 bases). This CDR3 contains 18 residues. V shed 6 bases and J shed 0 bases, with 21 bases lying between them. CDR3 sequence (DNA): TGTGCCAGCAGGTTGACAGTGACTTTTACGGTCTCCTACAATGAGCAGTTCTTC. As protein: CASRLTVTFTVSYNEQFF.